This TCR beta chain stems from a study of blood T cells in healthy people across ages. Points from the study as a whole: As age increased, TCR beta diversity per million T cells fell in a roughly linear fashion.

Next came a second PCR, run for roughly 6 to 11 cycles, which used a sample-barcoded 5' primer along with a J-beta primer mix. TCRdb reprocessed the 5' RACE reads via MiXCR and lists one record per CDR3 protein. The sample gives more than 1.4 million distinct CDR3 sequences, roughly 40% of which show up once; less than 8% is in the top ten. CDR1 is DFQATT and CDR2 is SNEGSKA in the germline V gene (reference sequence). The CDR3 consists of 13 residues. Trimming removed 6 bases at V and 4 bases at J, with 13 bases between. As regards this clonotype: Its antigen remains unidentified.

The sample comprised blood. The receptor comes from a woman between 18 and 29 years old in good health. The chain carries TRBV20-1 and TRBJ1-3; D is undetermined. The CDR3 loop is CSAYREVGNTIYF. The CDR3 DNA sequence: TGCAGTGCATACAGAGAAGTCGGAAACACCATATATTTT.